These T cell receptor beta chains were read from a single sample in a study of T cell responses to AZD1222 COVID-19 vaccine. Only in-frame clones appear in the TCRdb table, and some are missing; sequencing was by immunoSEQ multiplex PCR. The sample shows more than 100,000 clones, around 94% of them seen only once. The sequences come from peripheral blood, collected on day 0 of AZD1222 vaccination. The receptor source for this set is an adult in good health. CDR3s include the opening cysteine and the closing phenylalanine or tryptophan. A D gene is named only where the DNA matches it firmly. The listing skips clone size in some rows; elsewhere it reads once, few, many or a size class.

TRBJ1-1 | . | . | TRBV12-3/TRBV12-4 | TGTGCCAGCAGTTTGCCCAGAGACACTGAAGCTTTCTTT | CASSLPRDTEAFF
TRBJ1-2 | TRBD1 | . | TRBV7-6 | TGTGCCAGCAGCTTAGAACAGGGGATGGGTGGCTACACCTTC | CASSLEQGMGGYTF
TRBJ2-2 | TRBD2 | . | TRBV2 | TGTGCCACCAAAGCGGGAGTAGAGACCGGGGAGCTGTTTTTT | CATKAGVETGELFF
TRBJ1-2 | . | . | TRBV9 | TGTGCCAGCAGCTCGACGCCGACAGAATATGGCTACACCTTC | CASSSTPTEYGYTF
TRBJ1-1 | . | . | TRBV5-4 | TGTGCCAGCAGCTCACCGAGGGCCACTGAAGCTTTCTTT | CASSSPRATEAFF
TRBJ1-1 | . | once | TRBV5-5 | TGTGCCAGCAGCACCGGGTGGGGTCTCGGTAGAGAAGCTTTCTTT | CASSTGWGLGREAFF
TRBJ2-1 | TRBD2 | . | TRBV10-1 | TGCGCCAGCAGTAAGGGACTAGCGGGTGACAATGAGCAGTTCTTC | CASSKGLAGDNEQFF
TRBJ2-2 | . | . | TRBV28 | TGTGCCAGCACCCCCCAGGAAGTCACCGGGGAGCTGTTTTTT | CASTPQEVTGELFF
TRBJ1-6 | . | . | TRBV24-1 | TGTGATCCCCGGGGGCGTTGTCCCCTCCACTTT | CDPRGRCPLHF
TRBJ1-2 | . | . | TRBV5-6 | TGTGCCAGCAGCTTGACCCGAGGCTATGGCTACACCTTC | CASSLTRGYGYTF
TRBJ2-5 | . | . | TRBV18 | TGTGCCAGCTCACCGCGTACGGCCACCCAAGAGACCCAGTACTTC | CASSPRTATQETQYF
TRBJ1-2 | TRBD1 | once | TRBV5-1 | TGCGCCCGCAGGGGGGGGGCCGGCCCAGGTGGCTACACCTTC | CARRGGAGPGGYTF
TRBJ1-5 | TRBD1 | . | TRBV4-1 | TGCGCCAGCAGCGAGGGACAGGGTCGTTGGCCCCAGCATTTT | CASSEGQGRWPQHF
TRBJ1-3 | . | once | TRBV5-1 | TGCGCCAGCAGCTGGTCCCCAGGGGCCCCCTCTGGAAACACCATATATTTT | CASSWSPGAPSGNTIYF
TRBJ2-1 | . | . | TRBV5-5 | TGTGCCAGCAGCTTTGGTCCGGGAGCCACCAATGAGCAGTTCTTC | CASSFGPGATNEQFF
TRBJ2-3 | TRBD2 | . | TRBV7-3 | TGTGCCAGCACCCCTAGCGGGGGAAGAGTAGATACGCAGTATTTT | CASTPSGGRVDTQYF
TRBJ1-6 | . | . | TRBV11-3 | TGTGCCAGCAGCTTCAACAGGGATAGTTCACCCCTCCACTTT | CASSFNRDSSPLHF
TRBJ1-5 | . | . | TRBV5-6 | TGTGCCAGCAGCTCGGGAGGCAATCAGCCCCAGCATTTT | CASSSGGNQPQHF
TRBJ1-5 | . | . | TRBV6-5 | TGTGCCAGCAGACAGGGACGCGAGAGTCAGCCCCAGCATTTT | CASRQGRESQPQHF
TRBJ1-6 | TRBD1 | . | TRBV7-3 | TGTGCCAGCAGCTTCGACAGGGGGCTGTCACCCCTCCACTTT | CASSFDRGLSPLHF
TRBJ1-2 | TRBD1 | . | TRBV30 | TGTGCCTGGAGCCCCCCGGGCAGGGGGTATGGCTACACCTTC | CAWSPPGRGYGYTF
TRBJ2-7 | . | . | TRBV18 | TGTGCCAGCTCACCAACGGGGTACGAGCAGTACTTC | CASSPTGYEQYF
TRBJ1-1 | . | . | TRBV7-3 | TGTGCCAGCAGCTTAACGTATCTCCCGGACACTGAAGCTTTCTTT | CASSLTYLPDTEAFF
TRBJ2-3 | TRBD2 | . | TRBV7-8 | TGTGCCAGCAGCTTAGATTATAGCGGGGCCCGGGGCACAGATACGCAGTATTTT | CASSLDYSGARGTDTQYF
TRBJ2-5 | TRBD2 | . | TRBV5-1 | TGCGCCAGCAGCCCCGGACCCCTGACTAGCGGGCAAGAGACCCAGTACTTC | CASSPGPLTSGQETQYF
TRBJ2-2 | . | . | TRBV9 | TGTGCCAGCAGCGTAACGGTGGGGGCTCGAACCGGGGAGCTGTTTTTT | CASSVTVGARTGELFF
TRBJ1-3 | . | . | TRBV18 | TGTGCCAGCTCACCAAATACGGAAGGAAACACCATATATTTT | CASSPNTEGNTIYF
TRBJ2-2 | TRBD1 | . | TRBV3-1/TRBV3-2 | TGTGCCAGCAGCCCCAGGGGGACAACCAACACCGGGGAGCTGTTTTTT | CASSPRGTTNTGELFF
TRBJ1-1 | TRBD1 | . | TRBV3-1/TRBV3-2 | TGTGCCAGCAGCCCGACAGGGGGGATTGAAGCTTTCTTT | CASSPTGGIEAFF
TRBJ2-5 | . | . | TRBV19 | TGTGCCAGTAGGGTTTGGAGGGATGGTGGGGAGACCCAGTACTTC | CASRVWRDGGETQYF
TRBJ1-6 | . | . | TRBV30 | TGTGCCTGGAGCGGTCGGGTCGCCAATAATTCACCCCTCCACTTT | CAWSGRVANNSPLHF
TRBJ2-2 | . | . | TRBV5-1 | TGCGCCAGCAGCAACAGGGAATCCCCGAACACCGGGGAGCTGTTTTTT | CASSNRESPNTGELFF
TRBJ2-3 | . | . | TRBV19 | TGTGCCAGTACCACCGGGACTAGCACAGATACGCAGTATTTT | CASTTGTSTDTQYF
TRBJ2-3 | TRBD1 | . | TRBV19 | TGTGCCAGTAGTAGGGACAGTTTTAATACGCAGTATTTT | CASSRDSFNTQYF
TRBJ1-2 | TRBD1 | . | TRBV2 | TGTGCCAGCAGTAGACAGGGGGACTATGGCTACACCTTC | CASSRQGDYGYTF
TRBJ2-5 | TRBD2 | . | TRBV4-1 | TGCGCCAGCAGCCAGGGACTAGCCGGATTCGGGACCCAGTACTTC | CASSQGLAGFGTQYF
TRBJ1-5 | . | . | TRBV28 | TGTGCCAGCAGTTGGGGGAGCAATCAGCCCCAGCATTTT | CASSWGSNQPQHF
TRBJ1-1 | . | . | TRBV18 | TGTGCCAGCTCAGGCGGGGAAAACACTGAAGCTTTCTTT | CASSGGENTEAFF
TRBJ1-2 | . | . | TRBV7-7 | TGTGCTAGCAGCCAACAACCCGGGACCCGAGCCTTC | CASSQQPGTRAF
TRBJ1-5 | . | . | TRBV24-1 | TGTGCCACCAGTGATTTGCGGCGGCGGAAACGCAATCAGCCCCAGCATTTT | CATSDLRRRKRNQPQHF
TRBJ1-4 | . | . | TRBV4-2 | TGTGCCAGCAGCCAAATTTCCGCGAATGAAAAACTGTTTTTT | CASSQISANEKLFF
TRBJ2-5 | . | once | TRBV7-2 | TGTGCCAGCAGCTTAGGATGGGGACGGGAGACCCAGTACTTC | CASSLGWGRETQYF
TRBJ2-1 | TRBD2 | . | TRBV7-3 | TGTGCCAGCGGCGCCACTAGCGCCGTCTACAATGAGCAGTTCTTC | CASGATSAVYNEQFF
TRBJ1-6 | . | . | TRBV5-8 | TGTGCCAGCAGCTTGGACCGAAATTCACCCCTCCACTTT | CASSLDRNSPLHF
TRBJ1-1 | . | . | TRBV13 | TGTGCCAGCAGCTTGCAGCGACGGGGGAACACTGAAGCTTTCTTT | CASSLQRRGNTEAFF
TRBJ1-1 | . | . | TRBV11-2 | TGTGCCAGCAGACGACCCCCAGGGGAAGGAGCTTTCTTT | CASRRPPGEGAFF
TRBJ1-1 | . | once | TRBV3-1/TRBV3-2 | TGTGCCAGCAGTTTTAAAATGAGCACTGAAGCTTTCTTT | CASSFKMSTEAFF
TRBJ1-1 | TRBD1 | . | TRBV10-3 | TGTGCCATCAGTGAGTCCCGACAGGGGGACATGAACACTGAAGCTTTCTTT | CAISESRQGDMNTEAFF
TRBJ1-1 | . | . | TRBV20-1 | TGCAGTGCTAGTGAGACAGAGGGCACTGAAGCTTTCTTT | CSASETEGTEAFF
TRBJ2-3 | . | . | TRBV29-1 | TGCAGCGTTGGTCCCAGGGGTGATACGCAGTATTTT | CSVGPRGDTQYF
TRBJ2-5 | TRBD1 | . | TRBV6-1 | TGTGCCAGCAGTGACCCCCCCTTTACAGGGGCCCCAGAAGAGACCCAGTACTTC | CASSDPPFTGAPEETQYF
TRBJ1-5 | . | . | TRBV2 | TGTGCCAGCAGAGGTAGCAATCAGCCCCAGCATTTT | CASRGSNQPQHF
TRBJ2-2 | TRBD1 | . | TRBV27 | TGTGCCAGCAGTTTAACCTACAGGGGAACCGGGGAGCTGTTTTTT | CASSLTYRGTGELFF
TRBJ1-1 | . | . | TRBV3-1/TRBV3-2 | TGTGCCAGCAGCCAAGCGGGGTTCGGCACTGAAGCTTTCTTT | CASSQAGFGTEAFF
TRBJ2-1 | . | few | TRBV18 | TGTGCCAGCTCACCGTCCGGGATCATGCGTCACAATGAGCAGTTCTTC | CASSPSGIMRHNEQFF
TRBJ2-2 | . | . | TRBV27 | TGTGCCAGCAGTTCCCTGGTCGGGGGTGCCGGGGAGCTGTTTTTT | CASSSLVGGAGELFF
TRBJ1-4 | TRBD1 | . | TRBV27 | TGTGCCAGCAGTTTACGCCGGGACAGGGTGGTAAGAGCAACTAATGAAAAACTGTTTTTT | CASSLRRDRVVRATNEKLFF